Below, one T cell receptor (beta chain) is given with its context. Its specificity is unknown. Donors likely had unrecorded immune exposures despite being nominally healthy when sampled. The sample comes from a study of cytomegalovirus exposure and HLA in healthy donors. Primers for the PCR totalled 60 Vbeta and 13 Jbeta. Produced via immunoSEQ multiplex PCR; TCRdb's table is partial and in-frame only. This sample carries under 90,000 clones, with about 16% going to the ten biggest clones. V was pared by 5 bases and J by 6 bases, with 13 bases between. The CDR3 has 13 amino acids. Germline V lookup: CDR1 SEHNR, CDR2 FQNEAQ (reference sequence). Study-wide findings and caveats: For most TCR sequences rarity was the rule, although some public TCRs occurred in many donors. When a later analysis compared HLA-associated TCR beta chains with equally common others, the HLA-associated chains turned out to be more clonally expanded and to have lower generation probabilities.

The genes are TRBV7-9 and TRBJ1-2, with D possibly being TRBD1 (5 bases). Sequenced: PBMCs. The source is a middle-aged man in good health and CMV-seropositive. DNA of the CDR3: TGTGCCAGCAGCCAGCCCACGACAGATGGCTACACCTTC. This sequence encodes CASSQPTTDGYTF.